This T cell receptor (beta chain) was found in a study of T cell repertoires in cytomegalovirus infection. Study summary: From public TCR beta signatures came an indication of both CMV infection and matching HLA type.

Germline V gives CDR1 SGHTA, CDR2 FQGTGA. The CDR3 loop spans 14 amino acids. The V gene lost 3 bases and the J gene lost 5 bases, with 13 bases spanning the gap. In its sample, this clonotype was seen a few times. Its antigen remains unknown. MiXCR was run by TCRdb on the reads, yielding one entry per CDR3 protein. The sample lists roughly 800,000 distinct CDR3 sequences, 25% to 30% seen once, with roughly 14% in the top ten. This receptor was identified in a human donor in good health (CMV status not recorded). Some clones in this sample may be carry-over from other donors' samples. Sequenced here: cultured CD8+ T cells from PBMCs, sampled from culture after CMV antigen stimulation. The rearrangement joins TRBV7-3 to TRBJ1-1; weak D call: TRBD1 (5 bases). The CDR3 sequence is CASSFRDRGTEAFF. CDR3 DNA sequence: TGTGCCAGCAGCTTCAGGGACCGAGGGACTGAAGCTTTCTTT. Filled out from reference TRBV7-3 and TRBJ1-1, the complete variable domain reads GAGVSQTPSNKVTEKGKYVELRCDPISGHTALYWYRQSLGQGPEFLIYFQGTGAADDSGLPNDRFFAVRPEGSVSTLKIQRTERGDSAVYLCASSFRDRGTEAFFGQGTRLTVV.